These 20 T cell receptor beta chains were sequenced from one sample in a study of cytotoxic CD8 clonotypes in ibrutinib-treated CLL. This table comes from immunoSEQ multiplex PCR, and its TCRdb copy is limited to in-frame clones, with some not included. This repertoire shows 150,000 to 200,000 clones, approximately 80% found once; its top ten account for roughly 2%. Material: PBMCs, obtained after 12 months of ibrutinib treatment. The receptors come from a human donor with chronic lymphocytic leukemia.

V usage is TRBV30 and J usage is TRBJ2-7; TRBD1 agrees at 11 bases. The V and J ends lost 2 bases and 6 bases, in that order; junction bases with no gene match: 9. Germline CDR1 is GTSNPN and CDR2 is SVGIG (reference sequence). CDR3 length: 15 residues. The CDR3 DNA sequence: TGTGCCTGGAGTCGGCTGGGACAGGGGGTAGGCGAGCAGTACTTC. It yields the protein CAWSRLGQGVGEQYF.

The chain couples TRBV12-2 to TRBJ1-3; the D call of TRBD1 is as the table states it, not checked on the DNA. TRBV12-2 is flagged as a pseudogene. The CDR3 spans 16 residues. The CDR3 protein is CASRFGHRGPGNTIYF. The DNA of the CDR3 is TGTGCAAGTCGCTTTGGGCACAGGGGGCCGGGAAACACCATATATTTT.

The V gene is TRBV9, the J gene TRBJ1-3, with D tentatively TRBD1 (5 bases). CDR1 is SGDLS and CDR2 is YYNGEE in the germline V gene. Trimming cost V 4 bases and J 6 bases, with 23 bases left between them. The CDR3 sequence is 17 residues long. CDR3 DNA: TGTGCCAGCAGCCCCCACCTCGGGCGGGGCTCCTTAAACACCATATATTTT. As protein: CASSPHLGRGSLNTIYF.

The table lists this clone with a few counts. The sample carries other DNA sequences with the same CDR3. The J gene is TRBJ2-7, the V gene TRBV2, with D perhaps matching TRBD1 (5 bases). From germline, CDR1 is SNHLY and CDR2 FYNNEI. The CDR3 spans 13 residues. V dropped 4 bases and J dropped 2 bases, with 9 bases sitting between them. In DNA form, the CDR3 reads TGTGCCAGCAGTGGACAGCAGGCCTACGAGCAGTACTTC. This translates into CASSGQQAYEQYF.

This rearrangement joins TRBV6-4 to TRBJ2-7, with D maybe TRBD2 (5 bases). The CDR3 contains 14 residues. V lost 7 bases, J lost 0 bases, and 13 bases lay in between. Germline V gene sequence: CDR1 MRHNA, CDR2 SNTAGT. The CDR3 DNA reads as TGTGCCAGCAAGAGGGAAGCGAGCTCCTACGAGCAGTACTTC. Translating gives CASKREASSYEQYF.

This chain connects TRBV2 to TRBJ2-1; D is uncertain. The germline gives CDR1 SNHLY, CDR2 FYNNEI. V shed 7 bases and J shed 0 bases, with 13 bases lying between them. This CDR3 is built from 15 residues. CDR3 sequence reads: CASTPPSRSYNEQFF. CDR3 DNA: TGTGCCAGCACGCCGCCGAGCCGCTCCTACAATGAGCAGTTCTTC.

The chain joins TRBV7-9 to TRBJ1-1; 10 nucleotides agree with TRBD1. The CDR3 has 16 amino acids. Germline lookup yields CDR1 SEHNR and CDR2 FQNEAQ (reference sequence). J was trimmed by 5 bases and V by 1 base; bases with no gene match: 7. The CDR3 loop reads CASSLGSGQGRTEAFF. The CDR3 DNA reads TGTGCCAGCAGCTTAGGTTCGGGACAGGGGAGAACTGAAGCTTTCTTT.

In DNA, the CDR3 is TGTGCCAGCAGTGTTAAGGGGCCATACTCTGGGGCCAACGTCCTGACTTTC. It specifies CASSVKGPYSGANVLTF. The chain combines TRBV2 with TRBJ2-6; TRBD1 might be the D (5 bases). V lost 4 bases, J lost 0 bases, and 13 bases lay in between. The CDR3 is made up of 17 amino acids. Germline V CDR1 and CDR2: SNHLY, FYNNEI.

The chain employs TRBV5-3 and TRBJ1-2; D is perhaps TRBD1 (5 bases). TRBV5-3 is designated an ORF whose function remains uncertain. Trimming pared 4 bases from V and 6 bases from J, leaving 13 bases between. The CDR3 is 13 residues long. The CDR3 DNA reads as TGTGCCAGAAGCCCTCGGGGGGTCCATGGCTACACCTTC. This encodes CARSPRGVHGYTF.

The chain employs TRBV19 and TRBJ1-2; D is perhaps TRBD1 (6 bases). Germline V gives CDR1 LNHDA, CDR2 SQIVND (reference sequence). Trimming pared 9 bases from V and 8 bases from J, leaving 22 bases between. The CDR3 sequence is 14 residues long. The CDR3: CASRRQAGVMGYTF. The CDR3, as DNA: TGTGCCAGCCGAAGACAGGCGGGGGTGATGGGCTACACCTTC.

This clone appeared once. The chain couples TRBV5-1 to TRBJ2-5, with 11 bases that match TRBD2. Germline V gives CDR1 SGHRS, CDR2 YFSETQ. The CDR3 is 13 residues long. Trimming cost V 8 bases and J 4 bases; bases outside gene matches: 4. CDR3 coding DNA: TGCGCCAGTCAGACTAGCGGGGCAGAGACCCAGTACTTC. It is translated as CASQTSGAETQYF.

CDR3 region: CASRWTSRTEAFF. DNA for the CDR3: TGTGCCAGCAGGTGGACGTCCAGGACTGAAGCTTTCTTT. V and J are TRBV28 and TRBJ1-1; D ambiguous. The V and J ends lost 6 bases and 5 bases respectively, with 13 bases between them. The germline gives CDR1 MDHEN, CDR2 SYDVKM. There are 13 residues in the CDR3.

This clone was picked up a small number of times. V usage is TRBV7-9 and J usage is TRBJ2-5; TRBD1 might be the D (5 bases). The germline V gene encodes CDR1 SEHNR and CDR2 FQNEAQ (reference sequence). The CDR3 covers 16 residues. The V end lost 3 bases, the J end lost 4 bases, and 18 bases lay between the germline ends. In DNA, the CDR3 is TGTGCCAGCAGCTTTTCTTCAGGGCACGGGCGAGAGACCCAGTACTTC. This gives the protein CASSFSSGHGRETQYF.

The chain couples TRBV19 to TRBJ2-1; 7 bases map to TRBD1. V was pared by 0 bases and J by 2 bases, with 4 bases of the junction left unmatched. CDR1 and CDR2 (germline): LNHDA, SQIVND (reference sequence). The CDR3 is 16 residues long. The CDR3 spells CASSIDRQGPYNEQFF. Written as DNA, the CDR3 is TGTGCCAGTAGTATAGATCGACAGGGTCCCTACAATGAGCAGTTCTTC.

V gene TRBV6-5 combines with J gene TRBJ2-3; 8 bases align to TRBD2. The CDR3 spans 13 residues. Germline V gene data show CDR1 as MNHEY and CDR2 as SVGAGI. V trimming: 5 bases; J trimming: 11 bases; junction bases outside the gene matches: 9. The DNA for the CDR3 is TGTGCCAGCAGTAAGCCGGGGGGGCCGGGGCAGTATTTT. Its protein product is CASSKPGGPGQYF.

V and J are TRBV9 and TRBJ2-2, with 9 bases fitting TRBD2. V lost 3 bases, J lost 7 bases, and 7 bases stayed unmatched. Germline-derived CDR1 and CDR2 are SGDLS and YYNGEE. The CDR3 has 15 residues. CDR3 region: CASSEGTSLGGELFF. The CDR3 DNA is TGTGCCAGCAGCGAGGGGACTAGCCTTGGCGGGGAGCTGTTTTTT.

J is TRBJ2-7 and V is TRBV5-4; D is unresolved. The CDR3 totals 12 residues. The V gene's germline CDR1 is SGHNT and CDR2 YYREEE (reference sequence). V was pared by 4 bases and J by 1 base, with 6 bases between. CDR3 in amino acids: CASSAGSYEQYF. CDR3 in DNA: TGTGCCAGCAGCGCTGGATCCTACGAGCAGTACTTC. Supplemented by reference TRBV5-4 and TRBJ2-7, the full variable domain reads ETGVTQSPTHLIKTRGQQVTLRCSSQSGHNTVSWYQQALGQGPQFIFQYYREEENGRGNFPPRFSGLQFPNYSSELNVNALELDDSALYLCASSAGSYEQYFGPGTRLTVT.

Here the CDR3 DNA reads TGCGCCAGCAACCCGCGACAGGGGAACACTGAAGCTTTCTTT. Translation gives CASNPRQGNTEAFF. J is TRBJ1-1 and V is TRBV5-1; TRBD1 matches 7 bases. The CDR3 consists of 14 residues. Germline trimming cut 6 bases from V and 1 base from J; bases unmatched to any gene: 6. Per the germline V gene, CDR1 is SGHRS and CDR2 is YFSETQ.

The V gene is TRBV7-8, the J gene TRBJ1-5; D gene unclear. Trimming removed 1 base from V and 0 bases from J, with 7 bases in between. This CDR3 contains 15 residues. Germline values: CDR1 SGHVS, CDR2 FQNEAQ. The CDR3 bases are TGTGCCAGCAGCTTAGGGATATTTAGCAATCAGCCCCAGCATTTT. As protein: CASSLGIFSNQPQHF.

The gene calls are TRBV9 and TRBJ2-1, with D possibly TRBD2 on 6 matching bases. CDR1 SGDLS and CDR2 YYNGEE come from the germline V gene. Deletions cut 4 bases from V and 4 bases from J, with 12 bases between. This CDR3 spans 14 amino acids. CDR3 DNA: TGTGCCAGCAGCCGGGACTTAACTTACAATGAGCAGTTCTTC. As protein: CASSRDLTYNEQFF.